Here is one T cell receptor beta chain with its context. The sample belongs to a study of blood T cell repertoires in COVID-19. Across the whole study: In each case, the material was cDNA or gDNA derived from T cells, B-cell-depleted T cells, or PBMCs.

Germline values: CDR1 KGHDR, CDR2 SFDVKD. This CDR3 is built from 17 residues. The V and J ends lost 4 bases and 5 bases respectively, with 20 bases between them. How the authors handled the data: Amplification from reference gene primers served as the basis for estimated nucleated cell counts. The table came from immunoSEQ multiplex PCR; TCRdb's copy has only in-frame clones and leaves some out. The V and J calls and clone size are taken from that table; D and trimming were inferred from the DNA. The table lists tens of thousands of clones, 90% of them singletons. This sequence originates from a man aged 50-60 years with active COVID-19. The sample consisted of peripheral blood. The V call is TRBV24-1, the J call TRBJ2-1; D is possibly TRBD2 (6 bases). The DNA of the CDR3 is TGTGCCACCAGTGAGGGGGACTGGGCGGGGATACACAATGAGCAGTTCTTC. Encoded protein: CATSEGDWAGIHNEQFF.